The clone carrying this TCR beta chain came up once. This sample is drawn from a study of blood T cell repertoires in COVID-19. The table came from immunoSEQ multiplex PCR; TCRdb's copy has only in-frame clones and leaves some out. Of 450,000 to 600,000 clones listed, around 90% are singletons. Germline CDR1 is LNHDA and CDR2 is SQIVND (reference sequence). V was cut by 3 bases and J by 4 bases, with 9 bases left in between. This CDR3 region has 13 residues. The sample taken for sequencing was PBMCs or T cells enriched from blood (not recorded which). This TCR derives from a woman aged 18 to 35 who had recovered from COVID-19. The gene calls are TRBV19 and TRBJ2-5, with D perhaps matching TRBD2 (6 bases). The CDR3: CASSIHGGETQYF. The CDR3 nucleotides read TGTGCCAGTAGTATTCACGGGGGAGAGACCCAGTACTTC.